This T cell receptor (beta chain) derives from a study of radiation and T cells in renal cell carcinoma. Whole-study context: Nephrectomy followed 15 Gy stereotactic body radiation by 4 weeks.

This clone was observed a handful of times. Its antigen is undetermined. Specified time point: baseline pretreatment blood. The treatment is: 15 Gy SBRT to primary tumor, nephrectomy 4 weeks later. Study observations and caveats: From baseline, blood top tumor clonotypes peaked at 2 weeks post-radiation.

Between the trimmed V and J ends, which lost 6 bases and 6 bases, there was a span of 6 bases. Germline lookup yields CDR1 MNHEY and CDR2 SMNVEV (reference sequence). The CDR3 totals 11 residues. This table comes from immunoSEQ multiplex PCR, and its TCRdb copy is limited to in-frame clones, with some not included. The table lists approximately 90,000 clones, 80% to 90% of them singletons. The source was blood, collected from a patient whose treatment included radiotherapy and nephrectomy. The clonotype originates from a man aged 50-60 years with renal cell carcinoma. V gene TRBV27 combines with J gene TRBJ2-1; D remains unclear. The CDR3 DNA reads as TGTGCCAGCAGCTGGGTCAATGAGCAGTTCTTC. Amino acid sequence: CASSWVNEQFF.